The entry below gives a single T cell receptor (beta chain) sequence along with its context. Its antigen is not identified. Looked up from germline, CDR1 is SGHTA and CDR2 is FQGNSA. The CDR3 length is 14 residues. J was trimmed by 0 bases and V by 5 bases; bases with no gene match: 1. The data are from a study of cytomegalovirus exposure and HLA in healthy donors. Study summary: The 110 or so validation repertoires, a later analysis reported, used the same platform as the 550 to 800 first-cohort repertoires.

The data were produced by immunoSEQ multiplex PCR, yet TCRdb's version contains in-frame clones alone and is incomplete. The repertoire consists of roughly 230,000 clones, with about nine tenths occurring once and the leading ten covering roughly 3%. Study conclusions and caveats: Confirmation in vitro established that three CMV-associated chains were specific for CMV antigens. According to a subsequent analysis, TCR clusters from the first cohort were inclined to appear together in the 120 validation repertoires.

The donors were part of the roughly 120-subject validation cohort, which stood apart from the roughly 700-subject first cohort. The sequencing input was PBMCs. This TCR derives from a woman in her twenties or thirties in good health and CMV-seronegative. V gene TRBV7-2 combines with J gene TRBJ2-5; 9 bases agree with TRBD2. CDR3 coding DNA: TGTGCCAGCAGCCGGACTAGCGACCAAGAGACCCAGTACTTC. The encoded protein is CASSRTSDQETQYF.